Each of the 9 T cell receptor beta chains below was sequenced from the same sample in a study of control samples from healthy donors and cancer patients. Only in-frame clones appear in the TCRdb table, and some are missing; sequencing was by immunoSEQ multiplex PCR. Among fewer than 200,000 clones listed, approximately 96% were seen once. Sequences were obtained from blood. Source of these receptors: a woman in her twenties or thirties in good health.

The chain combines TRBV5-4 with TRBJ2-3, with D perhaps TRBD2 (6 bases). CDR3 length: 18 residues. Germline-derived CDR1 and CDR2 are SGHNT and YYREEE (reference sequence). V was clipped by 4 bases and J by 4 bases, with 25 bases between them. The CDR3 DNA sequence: TGTGCCAGCAGCCGAAGGGAGACTAGAACATATCGAGCAGATACGCAGTATTTT. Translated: CASSRRETRTYRADTQYF.

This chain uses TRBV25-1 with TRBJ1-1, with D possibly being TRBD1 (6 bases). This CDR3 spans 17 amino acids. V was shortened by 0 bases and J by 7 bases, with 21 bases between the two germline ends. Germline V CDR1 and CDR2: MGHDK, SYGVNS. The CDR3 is CASSEYLGRGGKNEAFF. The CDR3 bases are TGTGCCAGCAGTGAATATTTAGGAAGAGGGGGAAAGAATGAAGCTTTCTTT.

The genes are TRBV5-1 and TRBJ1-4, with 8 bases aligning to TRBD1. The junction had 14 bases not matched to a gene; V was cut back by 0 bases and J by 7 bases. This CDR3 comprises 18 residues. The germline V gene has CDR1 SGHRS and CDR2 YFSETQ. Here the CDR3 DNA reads TGCGCCAGCAGCTTGGGAGCAGGGGGCATGGCAGTCGGTGAAAAACTGTTTTTT. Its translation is CASSLGAGGMAVGEKLFF.

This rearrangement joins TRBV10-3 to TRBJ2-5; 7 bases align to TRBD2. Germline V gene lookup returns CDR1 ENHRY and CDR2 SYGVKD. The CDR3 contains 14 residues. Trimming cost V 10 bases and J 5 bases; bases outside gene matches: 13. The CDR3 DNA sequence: TGTGCCACCAGCGGGGCTCACTCAGGGGAGACCCAGTACTTC. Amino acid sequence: CATSGAHSGETQYF.

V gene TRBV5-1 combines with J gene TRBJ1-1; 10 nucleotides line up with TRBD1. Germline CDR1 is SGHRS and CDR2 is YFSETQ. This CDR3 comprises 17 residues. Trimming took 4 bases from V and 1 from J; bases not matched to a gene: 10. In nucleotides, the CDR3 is TGCGCCAGCAGCCCTGGGACAGGGGTGGGTTCGAACACTGAAGCTTTCTTT. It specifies CASSPGTGVGSNTEAFF.

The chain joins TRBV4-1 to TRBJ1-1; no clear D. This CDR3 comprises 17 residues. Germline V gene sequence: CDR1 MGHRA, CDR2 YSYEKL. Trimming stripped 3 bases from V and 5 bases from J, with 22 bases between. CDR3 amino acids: CASSQRNSGLLGTEAFF. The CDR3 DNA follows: TGCGCCAGCAGCCAGCGCAACTCGGGCCTCCTGGGGACTGAAGCTTTCTTT.

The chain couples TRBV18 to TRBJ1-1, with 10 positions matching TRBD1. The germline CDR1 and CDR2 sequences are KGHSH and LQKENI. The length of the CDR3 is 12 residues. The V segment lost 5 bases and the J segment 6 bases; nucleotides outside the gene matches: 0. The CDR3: CASSDRGPEAFF. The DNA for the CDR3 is TGTGCCAGCTCAGACAGGGGGCCTGAAGCTTTCTTT.

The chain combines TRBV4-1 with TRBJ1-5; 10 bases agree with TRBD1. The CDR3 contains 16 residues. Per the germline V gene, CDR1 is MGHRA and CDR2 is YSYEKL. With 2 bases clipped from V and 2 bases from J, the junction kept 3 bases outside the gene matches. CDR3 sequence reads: CASSQPTGGRNQPQHF. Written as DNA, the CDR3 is TGCGCCAGCAGCCAACCGACAGGGGGCCGCAATCAGCCCCAGCATTTT.

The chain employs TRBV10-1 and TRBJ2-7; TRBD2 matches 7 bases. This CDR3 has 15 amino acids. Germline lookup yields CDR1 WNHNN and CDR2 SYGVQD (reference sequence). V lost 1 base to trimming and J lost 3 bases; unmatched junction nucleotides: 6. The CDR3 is CASSELSGRDYEQYF. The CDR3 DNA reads TGCGCCAGCAGTGAGTTAAGTGGGAGGGACTACGAGCAGTACTTC.